The 27 T cell receptor beta chains reported below all come from one sample, sequenced in a study of blood T cell repertoires in COVID-19. Data came from immunoSEQ multiplex PCR; TCRdb stores just in-frame clones and leaves some out. Of 150,000 to 200,000 clones listed, 80% are singletons. The specimen sequenced was PBMCs or T cells enriched from blood (not recorded which). Source of these receptors: a man between 60 and 75 years old who had been exposed to COVID-19.

The chain employs TRBV7-2 and TRBJ2-5; TRBD2 aligns across 10 bases. Germline-derived CDR1 and CDR2 are SGHTA and FQGNSA. Trimming took 5 bases from V and 5 from J; bases not matched to a gene: 14. This CDR3 spans 17 amino acids. The CDR3 sequence: CASSPRTSGIFGETQYF. The CDR3, as DNA: TGTGCCAGCAGCCCAAGGACTAGCGGTATCTTCGGGGAGACCCAGTACTTC. Full variable domain (missing parts from reference TRBV7-2 and TRBJ2-5): GAGVSQSPSNKVTEKGKDVELRCDPISGHTALYWYRQSLGQGLEFLIYFQGNSAPDKSGLPSDRFSAERTGGSVSTLTIQRTQQEDSAVYLCASSPRTSGIFGETQYFGPGTRLLVL.

This rearrangement joins TRBV10-3 to TRBJ2-7, with D perhaps matching TRBD2 (5 bases). The CDR3 has 13 amino acids. Between the trimmed V and J ends, which lost 4 bases and 0 bases, there was a span of 7 bases. The germline V gene has CDR1 ENHRY and CDR2 SYGVKD. As DNA, the CDR3 is TGTGCCATCAGTGGGGAGAGCTCCTACGAGCAGTACTTC. This codes for CAISGESSYEQYF.

V gene TRBV7-3 combines with J gene TRBJ2-3, with TRBD2 matching 12 bases. The junction had 5 bases not matched to a gene; V was cut back by 5 bases and J by 2 bases. CDR1 is SGHTA and CDR2 is FQGTGA in the germline V gene. CDR3 size: 16 residues. The CDR3 DNA reads as TGTGCCAGCAGCCAAGGACTAGCGGGGCACACAGATACGCAGTATTTT. It is translated as CASSQGLAGHTDTQYF.

The chain has TRBV27 and TRBJ2-5; 10 bases are a match to TRBD1. CDR3 length equals 15 residues. Germline V gene data show CDR1 as MNHEY and CDR2 as SMNVEV (reference sequence). V lost 4 bases to trimming and J lost 1 base; unmatched junction nucleotides: 3. CDR3 in amino acids: CASSWGQGIQETQYF. Here the CDR3 DNA reads TGTGCCAGCAGTTGGGGACAGGGGATCCAAGAGACCCAGTACTTC.

The chain joins TRBV9 to TRBJ2-1; tentative D call: TRBD2 (5 bases). Trimming left V 0 bases short and J 10 bases short, with 17 bases between. The germline CDR1 and CDR2 sequences are SGDLS and YYNGEE. The CDR3 totals 15 residues. The CDR3 spells CASSVEVGDFGEQFF. CDR3 bases: TGTGCCAGCAGCGTAGAGGTGGGAGACTTTGGGGAGCAGTTCTTC.

This clone has more than one count but fewer than ten. A junction end diverges from the germline sequence, so it may reflect a read error. The V gene is TRBV5-1, the J gene TRBJ2-7, with D maybe TRBD1 (6 bases). CDR1 SGHRS and CDR2 YFSETQ come from the germline V gene. The CDR3 totals 14 residues. The CDR3 sequence: CASSLAEPLGQLFF. DNA of the CDR3: TGCGCCAGCAGCTTGGCTGAACCTCTAGGACAGCTCTTCTTC.

The chain combines TRBV5-1 with TRBJ2-2; D is uncertain. Germline CDR1 reads SGHRS; CDR2 reads YFSETQ. Trimming left V 0 bases short and J 4 bases short, with 10 bases between. This CDR3 has 15 amino acids. The CDR3 loop reads CASSLAQQATGELFF. In nucleotides, the CDR3 is TGCGCCAGCAGCTTGGCTCAGCAGGCCACCGGGGAGCTGTTTTTT.

The sample holds one count of this clone. This sequence joins TRBV11-2 and TRBJ2-2; 9 nucleotides agree with TRBD1. V was clipped by 2 bases and J by 5 bases; unmatched bases: 6. Per germline, CDR1 SGHAT and CDR2 FQNNGV. The CDR3 contains 16 residues. CDR3 nucleotide sequence: TGTGCCAGCAGCTTATATGGGACAGGGCGGACCGGGGAGCTGTTTTTT. It specifies CASSLYGTGRTGELFF.

The chain uses TRBV5-6 and TRBJ2-3, with TRBD2 matching over 8 bases. This CDR3 spans 16 amino acids. CDR1 is SGHDT and CDR2 is YYEEEE in the germline V gene. V gave up 0 bases and J gave up 2 bases; unmatched junction bases: 5. This chain's CDR3 is CASSLAGGGFTDTQYF. In nucleotides, the CDR3 is TGTGCCAGCAGCTTGGCCGGCGGGGGGTTCACAGATACGCAGTATTTT.

The gene calls are TRBV5-4 and TRBJ1-2, with D perhaps TRBD1 (6 bases). This CDR3 region has 17 residues. The germline V gene has CDR1 SGHNT and CDR2 YYREEE (reference sequence). The ends were cut back, 0 bases at V and 8 bases at J, with 23 bases in the middle. CDR3 in amino acids: CASSLDPIGQPSGGYTF. In DNA form, the CDR3 reads TGTGCCAGCAGCTTGGACCCTATCGGACAGCCTAGTGGAGGCTACACCTTC. The variable domain in full, with the rest retrieved from reference TRBV5-4 and TRBJ1-2, is ETGVTQSPTHLIKTRGQQVTLRCSSQSGHNTVSWYQQALGQGPQFIFQYYREEENGRGNFPPRFSGLQFPNYSSELNVNALELDDSALYLCASSLDPIGQPSGGYTFGSGTRLTVV.

The chain has TRBV29-1 and TRBJ2-7, with 7 bases fitting TRBD1. CDR1 and CDR2 (germline): SQVTM, ANQGSEA. The CDR3 covers 16 residues. The ends lost 1 base at V and 4 bases at J; junction bases unmatched: 13. CDR3 sequence reads: CSVEGGQDGSFYEQYF. In DNA, the CDR3 is TGCAGCGTTGAAGGTGGACAGGACGGATCCTTTTACGAGCAGTACTTC.

The V call is TRBV29-1, the J call TRBJ1-1; 9 nucleotides align to TRBD1. V lost 7 bases and J lost 9; bases outside the gene matches: 18. CDR3 size: 15 residues. CDR1 is SQVTM and CDR2 is ANQGSEA in the germline V gene. The CDR3 region has the DNA TGCAGCGCCTCAAACCGAGGGACAGGGAATCTCAAAGCTTTCTTT. Its translation is CSASNRGTGNLKAFF.

The chain couples TRBV19 to TRBJ1-6, with D perhaps matching TRBD1 (5 bases). CDR1 LNHDA and CDR2 SQIVND come from the germline V gene (reference sequence). CDR3 size: 12 residues. With 9 bases removed from V and 9 bases from J, the gap between germline ends came to 12 bases. The CDR3 here is CASRTSTSPLHF. DNA of the CDR3: TGTGCCAGCCGGACATCTACTTCACCCCTCCACTTT.

This clone has only one observation. The J gene is TRBJ1-6, the V gene TRBV6-5; D possibly corresponds to TRBD1 (5 bases). CDR3 length: 14 amino acids. Germline V CDR1 and CDR2: MNHEY, SVGAGI. V shed 5 bases and J shed 6 bases, with 11 bases lying between them. The CDR3 nucleotides read TGTGCCAGCAGTAGGCAGGGCATTAATTCACCCCTCCACTTT. Residues: CASSRQGINSPLHF.

This sequence joins TRBV3-1 (or the pseudogene TRBV3-2) and TRBJ2-7, with a weak D call TRBD2 (6 bases). The CDR3 length is 16 residues. CDR1 LGHDT and CDR2 YNNKEL come from the germline V gene (reference sequence). The germline V and J ends were trimmed by 1 base and 5 bases, with 18 bases remaining between them. This chain's CDR3 is CASSQGKGLSIHEQYF. The CDR3, as DNA: TGTGCCAGCAGCCAAGGTAAGGGACTCAGTATCCACGAGCAGTACTTC.

The V and J genes are TRBV6-5 and TRBJ1-5; D is undetermined. Germline CDR1 reads MNHEY; CDR2 reads SVGAGI. V was clipped by 7 bases and J by 2 bases, with 12 bases between them. The CDR3 is made up of 14 amino acids. CDR3 amino acids: CASTPLQGNQPQHF. In nucleotides, the CDR3 is TGTGCCAGCACCCCGCTCCAGGGCAATCAGCCCCAGCATTTT.

The rearrangement joins TRBV7-6 to TRBJ2-7; TRBD1 matches 8 bases. Germline V gene data show CDR1 as SGHVS and CDR2 as FNYEAQ. The CDR3 runs to 14 residues. V was pared by 5 bases and J by 0 bases, with 3 bases of the junction left unmatched. In DNA, the CDR3 is TGTGCCAGCAGCCACGGACAGGGCTCCTACGAGCAGTACTTC. This gives the protein CASSHGQGSYEQYF.

This clone was counted a few times. The rearrangement uses TRBV5-1 and TRBJ1-2; 8 bases map to TRBD1. The length of the CDR3 is 14 residues. CDR1 and CDR2 (germline): SGHRS, YFSETQ. V gave up 0 bases and J gave up 3 bases; unmatched junction bases: 1. CDR3 region: CASSLDRGDYGYTF. The CDR3 nucleotides are TGCGCCAGCAGCTTGGACAGGGGGGACTATGGCTACACCTTC.

This clone was picked up one time. This sequence joins TRBV2 and TRBJ1-5, with TRBD1 as a possible D gene (6 bases). The CDR3 consists of 14 residues. The ends were cut back, 7 bases at V and 6 bases at J, with 16 bases in the middle. The germline CDR1 and CDR2 sequences are SNHLY and FYNNEI. For the CDR3, the DNA is TGTGCCAGCAAGGCAGGGGAATTTGGTCAGCCCCAGCATTTT. This gives the protein CASKAGEFGQPQHF.

The CDR3 DNA sequence: TGTGCCAGCAGCTCCGTAGCGGGACCAAACAATGAGCAGTTCTTC. Residues: CASSSVAGPNNEQFF. The chain recombines TRBV7-7 with TRBJ2-1; 8 bases map to TRBD2. Trimming at V came to 4 bases and at J to 5 bases, leaving 7 bases not matched to a gene. The CDR3 covers 15 residues. In germline, CDR1 is SSHAT, CDR2 FNYEAQ (reference sequence).

This clone was seen a single time. The gene calls are TRBV29-1 and TRBJ2-5, with D perhaps TRBD1 (6 bases). V was trimmed by 6 bases and J by 1 base, leaving 12 bases between them. CDR1 and CDR2 (germline): SQVTM, ANQGSEA. This CDR3 is built from 13 residues. CDR3 sequence: CSVGRDIQETQYF. The CDR3 DNA reads TGCAGCGTGGGCCGGGACATCCAAGAGACCCAGTACTTC.

The chain recombines TRBV6-2 or TRBV6-3 with TRBJ1-2; D remains unclear. V was clipped by 5 bases and J by 10 bases, with 20 bases between them. The CDR3 contains 14 residues. Germline V gives CDR1 MNHEY, CDR2 SVGEGT. The DNA for the CDR3 is TGTGCCAGCAGTCCAGCTAGAGACGCTAAAGACTACACCTTC. It encodes CASSPARDAKDYTF.

V usage is TRBV2 and J usage is TRBJ1-1; TRBD1 matches at 7 bases. Per germline, CDR1 SNHLY and CDR2 FYNNEI. Germline trimming cut 8 bases from V and 0 bases from J; bases unmatched to any gene: 3. This CDR3 is 13 amino acids long. In nucleotides, the CDR3 is TGTGCCAGCTGCAGGGGGATGAACACTGAAGCTTTCTTT. It specifies CASCRGMNTEAFF.

This chain links TRBV7-3 with TRBJ2-3; no firm D call. The V end was cut by 1 base, the J end by 2 bases, with 10 bases between. The CDR3 is 15 amino acids. Germline V gives CDR1 SGHTA, CDR2 FQGTGA. The CDR3 DNA sequence: TGTGCCAGCAGCTTAAACAGCTTTCCCACAGATACGCAGTATTTT. Protein sequence: CASSLNSFPTDTQYF.

The J gene is TRBJ2-2, the V gene TRBV4-3; 9 bases line up with TRBD1. J gave up 7 bases and V 1 base, and 7 bases lay outside the gene matches. Germline values: CDR1 LGHNA, CDR2 YSLEER. CDR3 length: 16 amino acids. The chain's CDR3 is CASSQGRTGVGGELFF. The CDR3 DNA follows: TGCGCCAGCAGCCAAGGCAGGACAGGGGTGGGCGGGGAGCTGTTTTTT.

This chain uses TRBV4-1 with TRBJ2-5; TRBD2 agrees at 7 bases. The CDR3 length is 15 residues. With 4 bases clipped from V and 2 bases from J, the junction kept 7 bases outside the gene matches. Germline CDR1 reads MGHRA; CDR2 reads YSYEKL. CDR3 coding DNA: TGCGCCAGCAGCCCAGGGAGGGGCTTGCAAGAGACCCAGTACTTC. The encoded protein is CASSPGRGLQETQYF.

The CDR3 loop reads CAWSSPTGPNEKLFF. DNA of the CDR3: TGTGCCTGGAGTTCCCCCACAGGGCCTAATGAAAAACTGTTTTTT. V and J are TRBV30 and TRBJ1-4, with TRBD1 as a possible D gene (6 bases). Germline V lookup: CDR1 GTSNPN, CDR2 SVGIG (reference sequence). This CDR3 contains 15 residues. V was trimmed by 2 bases and J by 3 bases, leaving 13 bases between them.